These T cell receptor beta chains were read from a single sample in a study of radiotherapy plus CTLA-4 blockade in lung cancer. Sequencing was performed with immunoSEQ multiplex PCR; in TCRdb, only in-frame clones are kept and a portion is missing. The table lists roughly 110,000 clones, about 83% of them singletons. This material consisted of peripheral blood, taken from a patient treated with radiotherapy plus ipilimumab. These TCRs come from a human donor with non-small cell lung cancer that progressed on radiotherapy plus ipilimumab. Some clones in this sample may be carry-over from other donors' samples. The CDR3 runs from the conserved cysteine through the conserved F or W. D genes are given only for firm matches. Expanded clones get a size class; other rows say once, few or many, or leave the size out.

size	V	J	D	DNA	CDR3
NA	TRBV5-8	TRBJ1-3	NA	TGTGCCAGCAGCTTTTACATACCATTATCTGGAAACACCATATATTTT	CASSFYIPLSGNTIYF
NA	TRBV4-3	TRBJ2-2	NA	TGCGCCAGCAGCCAAGAAGAGGGGCTTGGCGGGGAGCTGTTTTTT	CASSQEEGLGGELFF
NA	TRBV4-2	TRBJ2-3	TRBD2	TGTGCCAGCAGCCAAGATCGTCCGGGACTAGCGGGGGGTGTGGCAGATACGCAGTATTTT	CASSQDRPGLAGGVADTQYF
NA	TRBV6-1	TRBJ2-1	NA	TGTGCCAGCAGGAACTACAATGAGCAGTTCTTC	CASRNYNEQFF
NA	TRBV2	TRBJ2-2	TRBD2	TGTGCCAGCAGTCTGAGCGGGGGGGCGGACACCGGGGAGCTGTTTTTT	CASSLSGGADTGELFF
NA	TRBV18	TRBJ1-1	TRBD1	TGTGCCAGCTCACCACGTCTGAGGACAGGGGAGAACACTGAAGCTTTCTTT	CASSPRLRTGENTEAFF
NA	TRBV5-6	TRBJ1-3	NA	TGTGCCAGCAGCTTCGGGGAGAGGGGTATATCTGGAAACACCATATATTTT	CASSFGERGISGNTIYF
NA	TRBV7-9	TRBJ1-1	NA	TGTGCCAGCAGCTTATCGTTCACTGAAGCTTTCTTT	CASSLSFTEAFF
once	TRBV20-1	TRBJ2-7	NA	TGCAGTGCTTGGTACCTCGGCGAGCAGTACTTC	CSAWYLGEQYF
NA	TRBV18	TRBJ2-3	TRBD1	TGTGCCAGCTCGACAGGGGGCACAGATACGCAGTATTTT	CASSTGGTDTQYF
NA	TRBV15	TRBJ2-7	NA	TGTGCCACCAGCAGGGGCAGCTCCTACGAGCAGTACTTC	CATSRGSSYEQYF